Presented here are 16 T cell receptor beta chains from one specimen sequenced in a study of blood T cells in healthy people across ages. The second PCR ran about 6 to 12 cycles with a sample-barcoded 5' primer and J-beta primers. MiXCR was run by TCRdb on the 5' RACE reads, yielding one entry per CDR3 protein. The sample lists fewer than 1,000,000 distinct CDR3 sequences, around 42% occurring once. The sample was blood. All receptors derive from a man in his fifties or sixties in good health.

This clonotype was seen only a few times. This rearrangement joins TRBV20-1 to TRBJ1-6; the match to TRBD1 covers 7 bases. J lost 5 bases, V lost 5 bases, and 6 bases had no gene match. CDR1 and CDR2 (germline): DFQATT, SNEGSKA (reference sequence). This CDR3 is 14 amino acids long. The CDR3 bases are TGCAGTGCTGCCCCGGGACAGAATAATTCACCCCTCCACTTT. Its translation: CSAAPGQNNSPLHF.

The V call is TRBV15, the J call TRBJ2-5; D ambiguous. The V end was cut by 4 bases, the J end by 3 bases, with 9 bases between. From germline, CDR1 is LNHNV and CDR2 YYDKDF (reference sequence). This CDR3 spans 13 amino acids. The CDR3 coding sequence is TGTGCCACCAGCAAGTCGTACGAAGAGACCCAGTACTTC. Amino acids: CATSKSYEETQYF.

This chain links TRBV20-1 with TRBJ2-1, with TRBD2 identical over 11 bases. The germline V gene encodes CDR1 DFQATT and CDR2 SNEGSKA (reference sequence). V lost 7 bases and J lost 14; bases outside the gene matches: 10. The CDR3 consists of 12 residues. The CDR3 protein is CSVSGTSGPEFF. The CDR3 DNA is TGCAGTGTTTCCGGGACTAGCGGTCCTGAGTTCTTC.

CDR3 residues: CASSLSGSEWKQYF. The CDR3 bases are TGTGCCAGCAGCCTTAGCGGGTCAGAATGGAAGCAGTACTTC. J is TRBJ2-4 and V is TRBV7-2; 7 bases are a match to TRBD2. The ends lost 5 bases at V and 13 bases at J; junction bases unmatched: 14. This CDR3 comprises 14 residues. Germline-derived CDR1 and CDR2 are SGHTA and FQGNSA.

A few counts support this clonotype. This chain joins TRBV14 and TRBJ2-5; TRBD1 is a possible D gene (5 bases). Germline CDR1 reads SGHDN; CDR2 reads FVKESK. V was pared by 0 bases and J by 5 bases, with 22 bases between. The CDR3 sequence is 18 residues long. CDR3 sequence (DNA): TGTGCCAGCAGCCAAGATCGGTTTGCCGCAGGGTCTAGGGAGACCCAGTACTTC. This sequence encodes CASSQDRFAAGSRETQYF. Filled out from reference TRBV14 and TRBJ2-5, the complete variable domain reads EAGVTQFPSHSVIEKGQTVTLRCDPISGHDNLYWYRRVMGKEIKFLLHFVKESKQDESGMPNNRFLAERTGGTYSTLKVQPAELEDSGVYFCASSQDRFAAGSRETQYFGPGTRLLVL.

The V gene is TRBV27, the J gene TRBJ1-6; possibly TRBD1 for D (5 bases). V lost 4 bases to trimming and J lost 10 bases, with 20 bases between them. The CDR3 extends over 16 amino acids. CDR1 MNHEY and CDR2 SMNVEV come from the germline V gene (reference sequence). CDR3 protein: CASSSQTGGKRSPLHF. CDR3 coding DNA: TGTGCCAGCAGTTCCCAGACTGGGGGAAAAAGATCACCCCTCCACTTT.

This clonotype has just a few counts. The rearrangement uses TRBV5-1 and TRBJ1-4; D is perhaps TRBD1 (5 bases). V was pared by 5 bases and J by 3 bases, with 11 bases between. CDR3 size: 14 residues. The V gene's germline CDR1 is SGHRS and CDR2 YFSETQ. The CDR3 DNA reads TGCGCCAGCAGTGCGGGGGACTCTAATGAAAAACTGTTTTTT. It translates to CASSAGDSNEKLFF.

The genes are TRBV4-1 and TRBJ2-3; D is perhaps TRBD2 (5 bases). Germline CDR1 is MGHRA and CDR2 is YSYEKL. V was shortened by 1 base and J by 5 bases, with 10 bases between the two germline ends. The CDR3 spans 14 residues. In nucleotides, the CDR3 is TGCGCCAGCAGCCAAGCTGACTATGGAGATACGCAGTATTTT. Translating gives CASSQADYGDTQYF.

This sequence joins TRBV12-3 or TRBV12-4 and TRBJ2-7, with 10 bases lining up with TRBD2. V gave up 5 bases and J gave up 5 bases; unmatched junction bases: 6. The CDR3 is 14 amino acids. In nucleotides, the CDR3 is TGTGCCAGCAGTCTTAGCGGGGGGTGGAACGAGCAGTACTTC. Encoded protein: CASSLSGGWNEQYF.

In this sample, this clonotype turned up many times. J is TRBJ2-7 and V is TRBV6-1; D remains ambiguous. This CDR3 region has 12 residues. Trimming took off 6 bases at V and 3 bases at J, with 9 bases between the two ends. Germline CDR1 and CDR2: MNHNS and SASEGT. The CDR3: CASSKTGYEQYF. In nucleotides, the CDR3 is TGTGCCAGCAGCAAGACGGGCTACGAGCAGTACTTC.

The count of this clonotype is one. One base away lies a much larger clone, so this may be a sequencing read error. CDR3 in DNA: TGTGCCAGCAGGCAGACAGGGGGAACGCAGTACTTC. Translating it yields CASRQTGGTQYF. V and J are TRBV7-2 and TRBJ2-5; 9 nucleotides align to TRBD1. Trimming at V came to 6 bases and at J to 11 bases, leaving 7 bases not matched to a gene. The CDR3 sequence is 12 residues long. Germline V lookup: CDR1 SGHTA, CDR2 FQGNSA.

This clonotype was detected ten times or more. V and J are TRBV6-1 and TRBJ1-2; D uncertain. With 2 bases removed from V and 4 bases from J, the gap between germline ends came to 8 bases. Germline V lookup: CDR1 MNHNS, CDR2 SASEGT. The CDR3 runs 13 residues. The CDR3 sequence: CASSETPSYGYTF. The DNA of the CDR3 is TGTGCCAGCAGTGAAACACCGTCCTATGGCTACACCTTC.

As for this clonotype: An end of the junction does not agree with germline; a read error may underlie this. The genes are TRBV4-3 and TRBJ1-4, with D uncertain. CDR1 is LGHNA and CDR2 is YSLEER in the germline V gene. The CDR3 spans 16 residues. CDR3 DNA: TGCGCCAGCCGCCAAGTGGGGATTGCAACTAATGAAAAACTGTTTTTT. Protein product: CASRQVGIATNEKLFF.

This clonotype was counted a few times. This chain joins TRBV20-1 and TRBJ2-1; no definite D call. This CDR3 has 15 residues. Trimming left V 4 bases short and J 5 bases short, with 18 bases between. Per germline, CDR1 DFQATT and CDR2 SNEGSKA (reference sequence). This chain's CDR3 is CSAMGVPPGDNEQFF. The CDR3 DNA reads as TGCAGTGCTATGGGCGTACCTCCGGGCGACAATGAGCAGTTCTTC.

The V and J genes are TRBV27 and TRBJ2-7; TRBD1 might be the D (6 bases). V lost 4 bases, J lost 7 bases, and 14 bases lay in between. The CDR3 extends over 13 amino acids. Germline loops: CDR1 MNHEY, CDR2 SMNVEV (reference sequence). Here the CDR3 reads CASSSYRESEQYF. CDR3 coding DNA: TGTGCCAGCAGTTCCTACAGGGAATCAGAGCAGTACTTC.

In regard to this clonotype: Given a much more abundant clone one base away, this may be a read error. The genes are TRBV20-1 and TRBJ2-1, with D perhaps being TRBD1 or TRBD2 (5 bases each). The CDR3 loop spans 14 amino acids. Deletions cut 0 bases from V and 10 bases from J, with 16 bases between. The V gene's germline CDR1 is DFQATT and CDR2 SNEGSKA (reference sequence). CDR3 protein: CSARDSGRIYEQFF. In DNA, the CDR3 is TGCAGTGCTAGAGATTCAGGGAGAATCTACGAGCAGTTCTTC.